One T cell receptor (beta chain) is described in this entry. The antigen remains undetermined. Germline-derived CDR1 and CDR2 are SEHNR and FQNEAQ (reference sequence). Unmatched junction bases numbered 5, after V lost 7 bases and J lost 5 bases. This CDR3 comprises 14 residues. The data stem from a study of blood T cells in healthy people across ages. Points from the study as a whole: TCR beta diversity per million T cells fell roughly linearly with age. The CMV status of each donor remained undetermined, and this could have confounded shifts in expanded clonotypes.

Together with a sample-barcoded 5' primer, a J-beta primer mix was included in a second PCR lasting roughly 6 to 12 cycles. Each of the samples gave a minimum of 2.5 million paired-end reads that contained CDR3. TCRdb reprocessed the 5' RACE reads via MiXCR and lists one record per CDR3 protein. Of 1 million or so distinct CDR3 sequences in the sample, approximately 25% were seen once. Extraction of total RNA produced a minimum of 5.5 micrograms from each sample. The sample was also linked to a second study, of T cells of mothers and their children.

The chain is built from TRBV7-9 and TRBJ2-7, with TRBD2 identical over 13 bases. This receptor was obtained from a girl aged 2-15 years in good health. Sample: blood. This chain's CDR3 is CASTRGTSGNEQYF. CDR3 in DNA: TGTGCCAGCACGCGCGGGACTAGCGGGAACGAGCAGTACTTC.